This record looks at one T cell receptor (beta chain) sequence and its context. The antigen is undetermined. Germline V gives CDR1 LGHNA, CDR2 YNFKEQ. The J segment lost 0 bases and the V segment lost 5 bases, leaving 11 bases of the junction unmatched. The CDR3 has 18 amino acids. This sample was taken from a study of T-cell memory formation after mild COVID-19. Notes on the study in general: Researchers found some responding clones in pre-infection memory, a sign that cross-reactive memory joined.

Using constant-segment primers, 5'RACE produced TCR alpha and TCR beta cDNA libraries carrying sample barcodes and UMIs. MiXCR was run by TCRdb on the 5' RACE reads, yielding one entry per CDR3 protein. Of more than 300,000 distinct CDR3 sequences listed, roughly 13% are singletons. Material for sequencing was PBMCs or a T cell subset sorted from them (not recorded which). The rearrangement uses TRBV4-2 and TRBJ2-3; 10 nucleotides agree with TRBD2. The clonotype originates from a man between 18 and 29 years old who had mild COVID-19 (a few samples of this study predate the infection). Cell type and time point are not known. In DNA, the CDR3 is TGTGCCAGCAGCGGGGTCGCGGGACTAGCGCCTAGCACAGATACGCAGTATTTT. It encodes CASSGVAGLAPSTDTQYF.